What follows are 27 T cell receptor beta chains derived from one specimen sequenced in a study of T cells in localized non-small cell lung cancer. TCRdb's table, derived via immunoSEQ multiplex PCR, lists solely in-frame clones and lacks some. Counted here are 70,000 to 90,000 clones, 70% to 90% occurring once; the ten biggest clones make up less than 9.5%. The source material was peripheral blood, sampled before any cancer treatment. The receptor set was obtained from an older female donor with stage I lung adenocarcinoma.

This chain uses TRBV4-3 with TRBJ1-3; 8 bases match TRBD1. This CDR3 contains 15 residues. Germline V gene sequence: CDR1 LGHNA, CDR2 YSLEER. J lost 1 base, V lost 3 bases, and 2 bases had no gene match. The CDR3: CASSQRQGSGNTIYF. The CDR3 DNA follows: TGCGCCAGCAGCCAGCGACAGGGGTCTGGAAACACCATATATTTT.

The gene calls are TRBV27 and TRBJ2-2; D possibly corresponds to TRBD1 (5 bases). V was clipped by 5 bases and J by 6 bases, with 19 bases between them. Germline V lookup: CDR1 MNHEY, CDR2 SMNVEV (reference sequence). The CDR3 contains 16 residues. The CDR3 nucleotides read TGTGCCAGCAGTCTCGACAGTCTGGTTCGGTCCGGGGAGCTGTTTTTT. It specifies CASSLDSLVRSGELFF.

This clone was recorded only once. CDR3 amino acids: CASSSGGTGELFF. The CDR3 DNA follows: TGTGCCAGCAGCTCCGGAGGGACCGGGGAGCTGTTTTTT. This chain links TRBV7-3 with TRBJ2-2, with D possibly matching TRBD2 (6 bases). The CDR3 totals 13 residues. V lost 4 bases and J lost 5, with 8 bases in between. Germline CDR1 is SGHTA and CDR2 is FQGTGA.

The CDR3 loop is CASSQETRPGYTF. The CDR3 coding sequence is TGTGCCAGCAGCCAGGAGACAAGGCCTGGCTACACCTTC. The V call is TRBV4-2, the J call TRBJ1-2; D not certain. V lost 3 bases and J 7 bases, leaving 12 bases between the germline ends. CDR1 is LGHNA and CDR2 is YNFKEQ in the germline V gene. There are 13 residues in the CDR3.

The rearrangement uses TRBV6-5 and TRBJ2-5; perhaps D is TRBD1 or TRBD2 (6 bases each). The better agreement between TRBJ2-7 and the DNA end casts doubt on the J call. Per germline, CDR1 MNHEY and CDR2 SVGAGI. This CDR3 comprises 12 residues. The CDR3 reads CASRDSGYEQYF. The DNA of the CDR3 is TGTGCCAGCAGGGACAGCGGGTACGAGCAGTACTTC.

This clone appeared once. The rearrangement links TRBV11-3 to TRBJ2-7, with D maybe TRBD1 (5 bases). Trimming cost V 5 bases and J 4 bases, with 21 bases left between them. The CDR3 extends over 16 amino acids. In germline, CDR1 is SGHNT, CDR2 YENEEA. The chain's CDR3 is CASSKGRVGNRYEQYF. CDR3 coding DNA: TGTGCCAGCAGCAAGGGCAGGGTGGGAAATCGGTACGAGCAGTACTTC.

The chain employs TRBV9 and TRBJ2-5; possible D gene TRBD1, 6 bases. V was shortened by 0 bases and J by 5 bases, with 8 bases between the two germline ends. This CDR3 has 13 amino acids. Germline V gene data show CDR1 as SGDLS and CDR2 as YYNGEE. The CDR3 sequence: CASSVGGLETQYF. The CDR3 DNA is TGTGCCAGCAGCGTAGGGGGGCTGGAGACCCAGTACTTC.

This clone showed up just once. One base away lies a much larger clone, so this may be a sequencing read error. Other DNA sequences of this sample code for an identical CDR3. This chain uses TRBV27 with TRBJ2-2; no clear D. Germline values: CDR1 MNHEY, CDR2 SMNVEV (reference sequence). CDR3 size: 12 residues. Trimming took off 11 bases at V and 3 bases at J, with 10 bases between the two ends. The CDR3 sequence is CAAQGYTGELFF. The CDR3 region has the DNA TGTGCCGCGCAAGGCTACACCGGGGAGCTGTTTTTT.

The V call is TRBV4-3, the J call TRBJ1-4; tentative D call: TRBD1 (5 bases). The CDR3 sequence is 13 residues long. CDR1 and CDR2 from the germline V gene are LGHNA and YSLEER. The V end was cut by 2 bases, the J end by 11 bases, with 12 bases between. In DNA, the CDR3 is TGCGCCAGCAGCCAAAGTCCAGGGTTTAAACTGTTTTTT. It translates to CASSQSPGFKLFF.

In regard to this clone: Other DNA sequences in the same sample also yield this CDR3. The CDR3 nucleotides are TGTGCCAGTAGTGGGGCCTACGAGCAGTACTTC. Translated, it gives CASSGAYEQYF. V is TRBV19 and J is TRBJ2-7; no reliable D call. The V gene lost 5 bases and the J gene lost 2 bases, with 4 bases spanning the gap. The germline V gene encodes CDR1 LNHDA and CDR2 SQIVND (reference sequence). The CDR3 runs to 11 residues.

This chain joins TRBV5-1 and TRBJ2-7; tentative D call: TRBD1 (6 bases). The germline CDR1 and CDR2 sequences are SGHRS and YFSETQ. Trimming removed 4 bases at V and 7 bases at J, with 12 bases between. The CDR3 contains 12 residues. CDR3: CASSPSGEEQYF. The CDR3 nucleotides are TGCGCCAGCAGCCCCTCAGGGGAAGAGCAGTACTTC.

This rearrangement joins TRBV5-8 to TRBJ2-3; D may be TRBD1 or TRBD2 (6 bases each). CDR1 and CDR2 (germline): SGHTS, YDEGEE. This CDR3 region has 15 residues. Trimming stripped 0 bases from V and 5 bases from J, with 13 bases between. The DNA for the CDR3 is TGTGCCAGCAGCTTGGAAGGGGGGAGCGGAGATACGCAGTATTTT. It translates to CASSLEGGSGDTQYF.

This chain connects TRBV7-2 to TRBJ1-2, with D uncertain. This CDR3 spans 13 amino acids. CDR1 SGHTA and CDR2 FQGNSA come from the germline V gene. V was trimmed by 0 bases and J by 7 bases, leaving 9 bases between them. The CDR3 loop reads CASSLAQAVGYTF. DNA for the CDR3: TGTGCCAGCAGCTTAGCGCAGGCGGTTGGCTACACCTTC.

In this sample, this clone turned up once. The chain couples TRBV7-6 to TRBJ1-2; no firm D call. The V end lost 5 bases, the J end lost 4 bases, and 17 bases lay between the germline ends. This CDR3 has 15 residues. Germline-derived CDR1 and CDR2 are SGHVS and FNYEAQ. The CDR3 nucleotides are TGTGCCAGCAGCCCCTCGGCCCCTCCCTCCTATGGCTACACCTTC. Translation: CASSPSAPPSYGYTF.

This clone was counted a few times. J is TRBJ1-5 and V is TRBV2; 8 bases fit TRBD1. The CDR3 has 17 residues. After removal of 2 bases from V and 5 bases from J, the junction contained 11 bases not matched to a gene. CDR1 is SNHLY, CDR2 FYNNEI, per germline. Here the CDR3 reads CASSEPAQGVIDQPQHF. As DNA, the CDR3 is TGTGCCAGCAGTGAACCAGCACAGGGGGTGATAGATCAGCCCCAGCATTTT.

This chain connects TRBV10-2 to TRBJ1-5; D uncertain. Trimming removed 2 bases at V and 6 bases at J, with 8 bases between. This CDR3 region has 13 residues. Germline CDR1 and CDR2: WSHSY and SAAADI. CDR3 region: CASSEIEGQPQHF. The CDR3 DNA reads TGCGCCAGCAGTGAGATCGAGGGTCAGCCCCAGCATTTT.

The V call is TRBV5-4, the J call TRBJ2-7; the D gene is possibly TRBD2 (6 bases). The length of the CDR3 is 16 residues. CDR1 is SGHNT, CDR2 YYREEE, per germline (reference sequence). Trimming removed 0 bases at V and 2 bases at J, with 15 bases between. Here the CDR3 DNA reads TGTGCCAGCAGCTTGGCCTCAGCGGGCGGCGCCTACGAGCAGTACTTC. Protein product: CASSLASAGGAYEQYF.

The count of this clone is one. The chain joins TRBV5-1 to TRBJ1-4, with a possible D match to TRBD1 (6 bases). The CDR3 is 13 residues long. V shed 2 bases and J shed 7 bases, with 9 bases lying between them. The germline V gene encodes CDR1 SGHRS and CDR2 YFSETQ. The CDR3 sequence: CASSLQGGEKLFF. The CDR3, as DNA: TGCGCCAGCAGCTTACAGGGTGGTGAAAAACTGTTTTTT. The whole variable domain, remainder taken from reference TRBV5-1 and TRBJ1-4, is KAGVTQTPRYLIKTRGQQVTLSCSPISGHRSVSWYQQTPGQGLQFLFEYFSETQRNKGNFPGRFSGRQFSNSRSEMNVSTLELGDSALYLCASSLQGGEKLFFGSGTQLSVL.

The V and J genes are TRBV29-1 and TRBJ1-1, with 7 nucleotides matching TRBD1. The V segment lost 4 bases and the J segment 6 bases; nucleotides outside the gene matches: 11. Germline CDR1 reads SQVTM; CDR2 reads ANQGSEA. The CDR3 length is 14 residues. The CDR3 DNA is TGCAGCGTTGCAGGGGGGCAGGGGGACTCTGAAGCTTTCTTT. Protein sequence: CSVAGGQGDSEAFF.

This clone appeared a single time. The rearrangement joins TRBV7-9 to TRBJ1-2, with TRBD1 as a possible D gene (5 bases). Germline V gene lookup returns CDR1 SEHNR and CDR2 FQNEAQ (reference sequence). The germline V and J ends were trimmed by 4 bases and 5 bases, with 8 bases remaining between them. The CDR3 has 12 residues. In nucleotides, the CDR3 is TGTGCCAGCAGCTCCGGGGGTTATGGCTACACCTTC. The encoded protein is CASSSGGYGYTF. Using reference TRBV7-9 and TRBJ1-2 for the parts outside the CDR3, the full variable domain is DTGVSQNPRHKITKRGQNVTFRCDPISEHNRLYWYRQTLGQGPEFLTYFQNEAQLEKSRLLSDRFSAERPKGSFSTLEIQRTEQGDSAMYLCASSSGGYGYTFGSGTRLTVV.

The rearrangement links TRBV27 to TRBJ2-3; D uncertain. V dropped 2 bases and J dropped 0 bases, with 9 bases sitting between them. Germline V gene data show CDR1 as MNHEY and CDR2 as SMNVEV (reference sequence). The CDR3 is 15 amino acids. CDR3 protein: CASSLVLASTDTQYF. CDR3 in DNA: TGTGCCAGCAGTTTAGTTTTGGCTAGCACAGATACGCAGTATTTT.

The rearrangement uses TRBV15 and TRBJ2-1; possible D gene TRBD2, 5 bases. From germline, CDR1 is LNHNV and CDR2 YYDKDF (reference sequence). The length of the CDR3 is 13 residues. The V end was cut by 3 bases, the J end by 6 bases, with 9 bases between. CDR3 nucleotide sequence: TGTGCCACCAGCAGCGGACTGGGCAATGAGCAGTTCTTC. The encoded protein is CATSSGLGNEQFF.

This clone occurred a few times. The genes are TRBV25-1 and TRBJ1-1; no clear D. CDR1 is MGHDK and CDR2 is SYGVNS in the germline V gene. V dropped 6 bases and J dropped 8 bases, with 10 bases sitting between them. This CDR3 is built from 11 residues. As DNA, the CDR3 is TGTGCCAGCAGGGACGACGGGGAAGCTTTCTTT. It yields the protein CASRDDGEAFF.

The rearrangement links TRBV28 to TRBJ2-7; D unclear. This CDR3 is built from 11 residues. Trimming pared 2 bases from V and 3 bases from J, leaving 2 bases between. Germline-derived CDR1 and CDR2 are MDHEN and SYDVKM. The CDR3 DNA sequence: TGTGCCAGCAGTTTAGACTACGAGCAGTACTTC. It yields the protein CASSLDYEQYF.

The sample holds one count of this clone. This sequence joins TRBV5-6 and TRBJ2-6, with a possible D match to TRBD2 (5 bases). Germline-derived CDR1 and CDR2 are SGHDT and YYEEEE. V was pared by 0 bases and J by 2 bases, with 6 bases between. The CDR3 is made up of 15 amino acids. This CDR3 reads CASSLAGAGANVLTF. As DNA, the CDR3 is TGTGCCAGCAGCTTGGCCGGGGCTGGGGCCAACGTCCTGACTTTC.

V usage is TRBV5-8 and J usage is TRBJ2-7; TRBD1 matches 8 bases. Looked up from germline, CDR1 is SGHTS and CDR2 is YDEGEE. Germline trimming cut 0 bases from V and 5 bases from J; bases unmatched to any gene: 4. This CDR3 spans 14 amino acids. DNA of the CDR3: TGTGCCAGCAGCTTGGGACAGGGGATCCACGAGCAGTACTTC. This encodes CASSLGQGIHEQYF. Using reference TRBV5-8 and TRBJ2-7 for the parts outside the CDR3, the full variable domain is EAGVTQSPTHLIKTRGQQATLRCSPISGHTSVYWYQQALGLGLQFLLWYDEGEERNRGNFPPRFSGRQFPNYSSELNVNALELEDSALYLCASSLGQGIHEQYFGPGTRLTVT.

The table lists this clone with a few counts. The V and J genes are TRBV4-2 and TRBJ2-1; 10 nucleotides line up with TRBD2. V dropped 0 bases and J dropped 4; count of bases not matched to a gene: 9. Germline CDR1 is LGHNA and CDR2 is YNFKEQ. The CDR3 totals 18 residues. In DNA, the CDR3 is TGTGCCAGCAGCCAAGATAGTCTACTAGCGGGGCCTTACAATGAGCAGTTCTTC. Protein: CASSQDSLLAGPYNEQFF.